The 8 T cell receptor beta chains below were found in one sample sequenced in a study of OX40 agonist ivuxolimab in advanced cancers. Sequencing was performed with immunoSEQ multiplex PCR; in TCRdb, only in-frame clones are kept and a portion is missing. The sample lists about 69,000 clones, roughly 87% seen once, with 2.5% to 3% in the top ten. The source was CD4+ or CD8+ T cells sorted from blood, collected in a trial of the OX40 agonist ivuxolimab. The origin of the receptors is an adult with an advanced solid tumor such as melanoma, head and neck, liver or kidney cancer.

As to this clone: The sample contains more than one DNA sequence encoding this CDR3. V is TRBV9 and J is TRBJ2-3; D is uncertain. V was trimmed by 2 bases and J by 4 bases, leaving 5 bases between them. This CDR3 has 12 residues. Germline V gene sequence: CDR1 SGDLS, CDR2 YYNGEE. As DNA, the CDR3 is TGTGCCAGCAGCGTCGTCTCAGATACGCAGTATTTT. Protein product: CASSVVSDTQYF.

The chain has TRBV12-5 and TRBJ2-3; a possible D gene is TRBD2 (5 bases). CDR1 is LGHNT and CDR2 is FRNRAP in the germline V gene. The CDR3 consists of 15 residues. The V gene lost 1 base and the J gene lost 4 bases, with 12 bases spanning the gap. Here the CDR3 reads CASGLGRGGPDTQYF. CDR3 coding DNA: TGTGCTAGTGGTTTGGGACGCGGAGGTCCAGATACGCAGTATTTT.

The rearrangement joins TRBV7-9 to TRBJ2-7, with 10 bases matching TRBD1. CDR1 is SEHNR, CDR2 FQNEAQ, per germline (reference sequence). V lost 4 bases to trimming and J lost 5 bases; unmatched junction nucleotides: 8. This CDR3 region has 15 residues. The CDR3 DNA is TGTGCCAGCAGCTCAGCCGGGACAGGGGCCCACGAGCAGTACTTC. Its translation is CASSSAGTGAHEQYF. Together with reference TRBV7-9 and TRBJ2-7, the CDR3 gives the full variable domain: DTGVSQNPRHKITKRGQNVTFRCDPISEHNRLYWYRQTLGQGPEFLTYFQNEAQLEKSRLLSDRFSAERPKGSFSTLEIQRTEQGDSAMYLCASSSAGTGAHEQYFGPGTRLTVT.

The chain combines TRBV19 with TRBJ2-5, with a tentative D call TRBD2 (6 bases). This CDR3 comprises 13 residues. The germline gives CDR1 LNHDA, CDR2 SQIVND (reference sequence). V was clipped by 5 bases and J by 2 bases, with 9 bases between them. CDR3 sequence: CASSRDLQETQYF. The CDR3 bases are TGTGCCAGTAGTCGGGACTTACAAGAGACCCAGTACTTC.

This clone was seen a single time. V gene TRBV10-1 combines with J gene TRBJ2-2; D perhaps matches TRBD1 (6 bases). The V and J ends lost 4 bases and 6 bases respectively, with 9 bases between them. The germline V gene has CDR1 WNHNN and CDR2 SYGVQD (reference sequence). The CDR3 covers 13 residues. In nucleotides, the CDR3 is TGCGCCAGCAGTGGACAGGCTCCCGGGGAGCTGTTTTTT. The encoded protein is CASSGQAPGELFF.

This clone appeared a few times. The chain carries TRBV28 and TRBJ1-4; D not resolved. The ends were cut back, 6 bases at V and 3 bases at J, with 11 bases in the middle. This CDR3 has 14 residues. Germline V gene sequence: CDR1 MDHEN, CDR2 SYDVKM. For the CDR3, the DNA is TGTGCCAGCAGCCCAGGCAGTCCTAATGAAAAACTGTTTTTT. Translating gives CASSPGSPNEKLFF.

The chain employs TRBV18 and TRBJ2-3; the D gene is possibly TRBD1 (6 bases). CDR3 length: 13 residues. CDR1 and CDR2 from the germline V gene are KGHSH and LQKENI. Trimming took 5 bases from V and 2 from J, leaving 8 bases between them. In nucleotides, the CDR3 is TGTGCCAGCTCAAGGGACAACACAGATACGCAGTATTTT. Translation: CASSRDNTDTQYF.

The chain recombines TRBV28 with TRBJ1-1; 7 bases line up with TRBD1. The V segment lost 3 bases and the J segment 6 bases; nucleotides outside the gene matches: 4. CDR3 length: 13 residues. Germline values: CDR1 MDHEN, CDR2 SYDVKM. The CDR3 DNA sequence: TGTGCCAGCAGTTTGCGGACAGGCTCTGAAGCTTTCTTT. This sequence encodes CASSLRTGSEAFF.